What follows are 6 T cell receptor beta chains derived from one specimen sequenced in a study of T cell changes during pregnancy in multiple sclerosis. Clones were sequenced by immunoSEQ multiplex PCR, and TCRdb holds only the in-frame ones, with some missing. Of 8,500 to 13,000 clones listed, 85% to 90% are singletons. The sequences come from CD8+ T cells from peripheral blood mononuclear cells, collected in the first trimester of pregnancy. The receptors stem from a female donor in good health, enrolled as a control in a pregnancy study.

The chain is built from TRBV6-5 and TRBJ2-7; D not certain. Trimming stripped 2 bases from V and 3 bases from J, with 8 bases between. Per germline, CDR1 MNHEY and CDR2 SVGAGI. The CDR3 is 13 amino acids. CDR3 sequence reads: CASSYRLGYEQYF. The CDR3 nucleotides read TGTGCCAGCAGTTACAGGCTAGGCTACGAGCAGTACTTC.

This clone was seen once. The CDR3 is CASSPDRSSYNSPLHF. CDR3 DNA sequence: TGTGCCAGTAGTCCCGACAGAAGCTCCTATAATTCACCCCTCCACTTT. The chain links TRBV19 to TRBJ1-6; maybe TRBD1 (5 bases). V lost 5 bases and J lost 0, with 11 bases in between. Germline loops: CDR1 LNHDA, CDR2 SQIVND (reference sequence). The CDR3 runs 16 residues.

This clone was picked up one time. V usage is TRBV6-5 and J usage is TRBJ1-2, with D perhaps TRBD1 (5 bases). The V gene's germline CDR1 is MNHEY and CDR2 SVGAGI. The CDR3 length is 15 residues. Trimming shortened V by 1 base and J by 2 bases, and 11 bases separated the two germline ends. This CDR3 reads CASSYYGQGNYGYTF. CDR3 coding DNA: TGTGCCAGCAGTTACTACGGCCAGGGCAACTATGGCTACACCTTC.

This chain joins TRBV6-6 and TRBJ1-1; 9 nucleotides align to TRBD1. V shed 5 bases, J shed 6 bases, and the junction held 10 bases outside the gene matches. CDR1 is MNHNY, CDR2 SVGAGI, per germline (reference sequence). This CDR3 is built from 15 residues. In DNA, the CDR3 is TGTGCCAGCAGTCCGATAACGGACAGGGGTTCTGAAGCTTTCTTT. Translated: CASSPITDRGSEAFF.

This clone showed up just once. The genes are TRBV7-8 and TRBJ1-6; D is ambiguous. From germline, CDR1 is SGHVS and CDR2 FQNEAQ. Between the trimmed V and J ends, which lost 5 bases and 12 bases, there was a span of 17 bases. This CDR3 region has 14 residues. As DNA, the CDR3 is TGTGCCAGCAGCATGCTGGCGTCTGGGAGACCCCTCCACTTT. Translating it yields CASSMLASGRPLHF.

V gene TRBV5-8 combines with J gene TRBJ1-5; 12 bases match TRBD1. The V gene end was trimmed by 7 bases and the J gene end by 5 bases; junction bases not matched to a gene: 4. Germline V CDR1 and CDR2: SGHTS, YDEGEE. There are 14 residues in the CDR3. The CDR3 nucleotides read TGTGCCAGCGGGACAGGGGGCAAATATCAGCCCCAGCATTTT. Translated, it gives CASGTGGKYQPQHF.